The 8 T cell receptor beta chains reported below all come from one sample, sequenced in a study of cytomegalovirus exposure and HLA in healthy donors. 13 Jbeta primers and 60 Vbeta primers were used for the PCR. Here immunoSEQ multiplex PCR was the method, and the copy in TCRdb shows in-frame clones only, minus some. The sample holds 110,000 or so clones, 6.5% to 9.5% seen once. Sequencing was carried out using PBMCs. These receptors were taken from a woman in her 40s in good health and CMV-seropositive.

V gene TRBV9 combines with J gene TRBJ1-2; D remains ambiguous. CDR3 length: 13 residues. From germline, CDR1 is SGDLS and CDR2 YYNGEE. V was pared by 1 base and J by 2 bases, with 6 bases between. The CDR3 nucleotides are TGTGCCAGCAGCGTACTACAGAACTATGGCTACACCTTC. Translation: CASSVLQNYGYTF.

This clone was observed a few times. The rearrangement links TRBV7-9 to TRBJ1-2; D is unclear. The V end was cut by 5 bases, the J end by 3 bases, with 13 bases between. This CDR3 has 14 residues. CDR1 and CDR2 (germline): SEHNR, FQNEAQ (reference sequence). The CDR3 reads CASSPLREYYGYTF. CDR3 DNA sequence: TGTGCCAGCAGCCCCCTTAGAGAGTACTATGGCTACACCTTC.

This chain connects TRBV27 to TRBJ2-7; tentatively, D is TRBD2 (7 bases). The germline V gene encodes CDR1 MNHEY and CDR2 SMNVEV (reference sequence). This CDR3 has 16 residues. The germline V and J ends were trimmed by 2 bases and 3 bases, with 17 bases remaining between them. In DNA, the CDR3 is TGTGCCAGCAGTTTAACGGTCGGGGGAGGGGGCTACGAGCAGTACTTC. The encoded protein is CASSLTVGGGGYEQYF.

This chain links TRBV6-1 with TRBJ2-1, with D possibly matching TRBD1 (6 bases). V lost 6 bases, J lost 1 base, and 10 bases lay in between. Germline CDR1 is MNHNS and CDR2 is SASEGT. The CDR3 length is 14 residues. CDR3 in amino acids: CASRDRQSYNEQFF. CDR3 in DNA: TGTGCCAGCAGAGACAGGCAGTCCTACAATGAGCAGTTCTTC.

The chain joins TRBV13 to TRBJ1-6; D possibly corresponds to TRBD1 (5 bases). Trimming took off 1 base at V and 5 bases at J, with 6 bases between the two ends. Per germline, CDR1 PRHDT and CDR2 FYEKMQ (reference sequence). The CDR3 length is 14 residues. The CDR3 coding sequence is TGTGCCAGCAGCTTAGAGGGGAATAATTCACCCCTCCACTTT. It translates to CASSLEGNNSPLHF.

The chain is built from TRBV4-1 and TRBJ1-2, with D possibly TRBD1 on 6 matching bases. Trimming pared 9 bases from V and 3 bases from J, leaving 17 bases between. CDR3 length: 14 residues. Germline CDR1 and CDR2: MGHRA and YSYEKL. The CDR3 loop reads CASTPGEADYGYTF. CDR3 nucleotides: TGCGCCAGTACACCAGGGGAAGCGGACTATGGCTACACCTTC.

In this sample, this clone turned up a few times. In DNA, the CDR3 is TGCGCCAGCAGTGAGTCCTATCAGGGTCGCCAAGAGACCCAGTACTTC. It is translated as CASSESYQGRQETQYF. V usage is TRBV10-1 and J usage is TRBJ2-5; possibly TRBD1 for D (5 bases). The CDR3 is 16 amino acids. V lost 0 bases to trimming and J lost 1 base, with 12 bases between them. Germline CDR1 WNHNN, CDR2 SYGVQD (reference sequence).

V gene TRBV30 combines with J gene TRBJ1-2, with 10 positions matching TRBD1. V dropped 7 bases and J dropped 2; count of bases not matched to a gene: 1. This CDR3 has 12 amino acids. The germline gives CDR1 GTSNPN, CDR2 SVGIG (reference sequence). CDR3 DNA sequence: TGTGCCTTGACAGGGGGCAACTATGGCTACACCTTC. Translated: CALTGGNYGYTF.